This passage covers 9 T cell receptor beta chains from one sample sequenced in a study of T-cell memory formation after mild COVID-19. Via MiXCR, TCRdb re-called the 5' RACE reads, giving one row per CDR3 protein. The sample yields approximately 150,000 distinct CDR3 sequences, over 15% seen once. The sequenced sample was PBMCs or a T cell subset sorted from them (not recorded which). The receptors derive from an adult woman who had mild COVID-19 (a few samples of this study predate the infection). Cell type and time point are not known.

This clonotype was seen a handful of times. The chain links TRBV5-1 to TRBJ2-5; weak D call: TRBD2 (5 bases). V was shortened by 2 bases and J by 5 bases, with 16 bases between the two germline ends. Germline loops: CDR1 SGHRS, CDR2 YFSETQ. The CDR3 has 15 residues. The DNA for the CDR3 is TGCGCCAGCAGCTTCCAGGCTAGCCGTATCGAGACCCAGTACTTC. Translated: CASSFQASRIETQYF.

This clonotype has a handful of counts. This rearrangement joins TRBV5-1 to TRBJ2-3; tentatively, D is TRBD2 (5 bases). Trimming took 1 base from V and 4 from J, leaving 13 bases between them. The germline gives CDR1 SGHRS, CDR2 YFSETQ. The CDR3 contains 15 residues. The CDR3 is CASSLRGMGSDTQYF. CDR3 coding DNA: TGCGCCAGCAGCTTGCGAGGGATGGGTTCAGATACGCAGTATTTT.

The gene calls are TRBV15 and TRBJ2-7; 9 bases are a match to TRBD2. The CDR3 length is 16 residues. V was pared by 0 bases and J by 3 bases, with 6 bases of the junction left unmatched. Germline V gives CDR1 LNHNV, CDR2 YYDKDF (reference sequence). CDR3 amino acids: CATSRDYLRGGYEQYF. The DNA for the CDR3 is TGTGCCACCAGCAGAGATTATCTGCGGGGGGGCTACGAGCAGTACTTC. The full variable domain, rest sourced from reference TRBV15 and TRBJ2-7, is DAMVIQNPRYQVTQFGKPVTLSCSQTLNHNVMYWYQQKSSQAPKLLFHYYDKDFNNEADTPDNFQSRRPNTSFCFLDIRSPGLGDTAMYLCATSRDYLRGGYEQYFGPGTRLTVT.

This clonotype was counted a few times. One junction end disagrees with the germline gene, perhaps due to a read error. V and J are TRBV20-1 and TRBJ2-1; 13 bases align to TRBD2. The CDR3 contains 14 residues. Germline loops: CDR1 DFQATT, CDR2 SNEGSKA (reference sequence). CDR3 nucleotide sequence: TGCAGTGCCAGATTATCTGGACAACTAGCGGGGGGGCACTTC. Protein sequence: CSARLSGQLAGGHF.

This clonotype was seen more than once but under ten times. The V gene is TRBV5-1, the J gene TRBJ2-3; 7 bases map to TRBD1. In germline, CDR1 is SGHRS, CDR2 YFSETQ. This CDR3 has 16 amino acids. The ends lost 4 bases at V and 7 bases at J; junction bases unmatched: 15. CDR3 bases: TGCGCCAGCAGCAGCTACCAGGGGGTTCAGTGGTATACGCAGTATTTT. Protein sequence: CASSSYQGVQWYTQYF.

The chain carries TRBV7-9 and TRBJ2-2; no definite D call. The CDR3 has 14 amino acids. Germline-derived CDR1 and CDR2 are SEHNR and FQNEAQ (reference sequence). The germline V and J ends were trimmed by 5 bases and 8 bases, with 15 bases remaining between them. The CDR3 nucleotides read TGTGCCAGCAGCCCAGATGGTCCCTTGGGGGAGCTGTTTTTT. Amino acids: CASSPDGPLGELFF.

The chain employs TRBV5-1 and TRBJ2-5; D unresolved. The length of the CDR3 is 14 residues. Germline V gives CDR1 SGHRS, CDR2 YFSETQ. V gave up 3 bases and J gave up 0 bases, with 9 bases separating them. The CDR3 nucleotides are TGCGCCAGCAGCTCGCGGACGGACCAAGAGACCCAGTACTTC. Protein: CASSSRTDQETQYF.

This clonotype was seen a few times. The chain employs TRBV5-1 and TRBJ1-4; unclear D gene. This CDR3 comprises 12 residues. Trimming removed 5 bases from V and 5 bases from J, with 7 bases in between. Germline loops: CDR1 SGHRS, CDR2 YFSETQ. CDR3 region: CASRQLNEKLFF. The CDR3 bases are TGCGCCAGCAGACAGTTAAATGAAAAACTGTTTTTT.

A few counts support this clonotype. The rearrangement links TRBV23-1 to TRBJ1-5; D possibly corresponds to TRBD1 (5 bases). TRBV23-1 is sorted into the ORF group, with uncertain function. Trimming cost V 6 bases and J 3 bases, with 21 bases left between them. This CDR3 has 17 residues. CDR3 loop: CASSPGRDGAYNQPQHF. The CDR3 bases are TGCGCCAGCAGCCCGGGCCGGGACGGAGCCTACAATCAGCCCCAGCATTTT.